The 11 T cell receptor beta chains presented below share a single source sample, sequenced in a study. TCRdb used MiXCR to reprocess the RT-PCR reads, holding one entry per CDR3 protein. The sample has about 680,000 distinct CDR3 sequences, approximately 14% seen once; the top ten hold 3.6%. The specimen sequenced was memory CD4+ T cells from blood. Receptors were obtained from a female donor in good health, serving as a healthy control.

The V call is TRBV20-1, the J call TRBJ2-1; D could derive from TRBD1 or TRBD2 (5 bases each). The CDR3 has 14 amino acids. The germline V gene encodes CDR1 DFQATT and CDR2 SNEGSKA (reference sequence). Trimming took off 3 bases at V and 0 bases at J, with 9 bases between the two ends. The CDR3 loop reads CSASRGDSYNEQFF. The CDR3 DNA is TGCAGTGCTAGTAGAGGGGACTCCTACAATGAGCAGTTCTTC.

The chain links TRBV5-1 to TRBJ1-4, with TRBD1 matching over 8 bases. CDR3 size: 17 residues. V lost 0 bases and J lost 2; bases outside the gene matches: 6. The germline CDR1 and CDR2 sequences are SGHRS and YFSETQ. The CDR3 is CASSLDFRDRTNEKLFF. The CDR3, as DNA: TGCGCCAGCAGCTTGGATTTCCGGGACAGGACTAATGAAAAACTGTTTTTT.

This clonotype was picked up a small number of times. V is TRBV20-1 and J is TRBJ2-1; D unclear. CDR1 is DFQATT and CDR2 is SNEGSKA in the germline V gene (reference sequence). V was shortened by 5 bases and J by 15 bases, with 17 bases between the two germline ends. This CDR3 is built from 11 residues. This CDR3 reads CSAESVDHAFF. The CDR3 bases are TGCAGTGCTGAAAGTGTAGACCATGCGTTCTTC.

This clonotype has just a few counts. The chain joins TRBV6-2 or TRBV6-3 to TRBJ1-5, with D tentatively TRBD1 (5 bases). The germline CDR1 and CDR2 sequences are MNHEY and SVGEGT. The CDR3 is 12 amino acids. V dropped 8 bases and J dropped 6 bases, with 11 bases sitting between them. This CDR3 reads CASGGGAQPQHF. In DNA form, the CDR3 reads TGTGCCAGCGGCGGAGGGGCTCAGCCCCAGCATTTT.

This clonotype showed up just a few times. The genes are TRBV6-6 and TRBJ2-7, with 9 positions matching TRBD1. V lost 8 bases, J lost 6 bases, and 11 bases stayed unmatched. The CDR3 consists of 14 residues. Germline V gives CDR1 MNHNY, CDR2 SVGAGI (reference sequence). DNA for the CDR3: TGTGCCAGCCTGGCGGGGGACAGGGCACGCGAGCAGTACTTC. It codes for CASLAGDRAREQYF.

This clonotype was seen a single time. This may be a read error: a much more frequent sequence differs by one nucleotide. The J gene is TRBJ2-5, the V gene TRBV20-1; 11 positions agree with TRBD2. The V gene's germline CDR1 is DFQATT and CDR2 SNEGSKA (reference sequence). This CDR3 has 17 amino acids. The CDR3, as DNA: TGCAGTGCTCCAAAGGCTAGCGGGAGGCAGGGACGGGAGACCCAGTGCTTC. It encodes CSAPKASGRQGRETQCF.

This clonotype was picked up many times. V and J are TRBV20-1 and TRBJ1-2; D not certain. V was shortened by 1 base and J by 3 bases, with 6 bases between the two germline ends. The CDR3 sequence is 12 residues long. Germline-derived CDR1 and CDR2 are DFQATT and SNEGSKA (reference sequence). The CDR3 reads CSARGTDYGYTF. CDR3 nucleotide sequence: TGCAGTGCTAGAGGGACGGACTATGGCTACACCTTC.

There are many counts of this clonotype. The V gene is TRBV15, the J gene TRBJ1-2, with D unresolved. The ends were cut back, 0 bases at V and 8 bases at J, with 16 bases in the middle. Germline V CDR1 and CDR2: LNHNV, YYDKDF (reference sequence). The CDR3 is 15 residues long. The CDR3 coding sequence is TGTGCCACCAGCAGAGATCAGGACTCTTCGGGAGGCTACACCTTC. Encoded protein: CATSRDQDSSGGYTF.

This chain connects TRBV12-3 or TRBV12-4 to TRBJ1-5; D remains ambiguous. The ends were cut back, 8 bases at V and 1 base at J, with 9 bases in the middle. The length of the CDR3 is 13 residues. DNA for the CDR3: TGTGCCAGCCAGACGGAAAGCAATCAGCCCCAGCATTTT. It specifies CASQTESNQPQHF.

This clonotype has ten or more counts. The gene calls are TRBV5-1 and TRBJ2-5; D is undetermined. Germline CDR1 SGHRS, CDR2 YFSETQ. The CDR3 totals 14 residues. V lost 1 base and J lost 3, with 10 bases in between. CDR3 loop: CASSLLSVEETQYF. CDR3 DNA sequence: TGCGCCAGCAGCTTGCTTTCAGTGGAAGAGACCCAGTACTTC. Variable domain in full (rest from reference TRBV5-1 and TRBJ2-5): KAGVTQTPRYLIKTRGQQVTLSCSPISGHRSVSWYQQTPGQGLQFLFEYFSETQRNKGNFPGRFSGRQFSNSRSEMNVSTLELGDSALYLCASSLLSVEETQYFGPGTRLLVL.

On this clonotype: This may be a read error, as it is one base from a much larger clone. The CDR3 region is CASNPGQGNEKLFF. The CDR3 DNA reads as TGTGCCAGCAATCCGGGACAGGGGAATGAAAAACTGTTTTTT. The J gene is TRBJ1-4, the V gene TRBV2; 10 bases agree with TRBD1. This CDR3 is built from 14 residues. Germline lookup yields CDR1 SNHLY and CDR2 FYNNEI. J was trimmed by 5 bases and V by 7 bases; bases with no gene match: 4.